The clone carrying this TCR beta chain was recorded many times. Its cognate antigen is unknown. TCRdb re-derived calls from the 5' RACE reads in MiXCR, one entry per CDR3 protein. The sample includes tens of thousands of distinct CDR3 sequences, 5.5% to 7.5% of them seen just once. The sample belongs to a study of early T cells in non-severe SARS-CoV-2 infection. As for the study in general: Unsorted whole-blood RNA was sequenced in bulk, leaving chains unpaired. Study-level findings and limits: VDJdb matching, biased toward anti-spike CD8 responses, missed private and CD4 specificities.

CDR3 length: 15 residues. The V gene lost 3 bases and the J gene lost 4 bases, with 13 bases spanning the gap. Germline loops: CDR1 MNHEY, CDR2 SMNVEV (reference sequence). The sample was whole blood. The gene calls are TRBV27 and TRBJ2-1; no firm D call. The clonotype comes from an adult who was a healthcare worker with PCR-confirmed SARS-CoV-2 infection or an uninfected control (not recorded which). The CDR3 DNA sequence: TGTGCCAGCAGTTTTTTACTGACGCTTTACAATGAGCAGTTCTTC. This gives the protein CASSFLLTLYNEQFF.